The 16 T cell receptor beta chains presented below share a single source sample, sequenced in a study of blood T cell repertoires in COVID-19. TCRdb keeps only in-frame clones here, not all; method: immunoSEQ multiplex PCR. The sample shows 130,000 to 150,000 clones, roughly 80% of them seen only once. Input material: peripheral blood. The source of these receptors is a human donor with acute or convalescent COVID-19. The donor label of this sample is uncertain.

The V and J genes are TRBV5-1 and TRBJ1-2; 7 bases fit TRBD1. This CDR3 is built from 14 residues. V was pared by 2 bases and J by 4 bases, with 5 bases of the junction left unmatched. Germline V gives CDR1 SGHRS, CDR2 YFSETQ. CDR3 protein: CASSFTGVGYGYTF. DNA of the CDR3: TGCGCCAGCAGCTTTACAGGGGTAGGCTATGGCTACACCTTC.

The CDR3 bases are TGTGCCAGCAGCCAAGAGGCGGGACCTATCACTGAAGCTTTCTTT. Its translation is CASSQEAGPITEAFF. V gene TRBV14 combines with J gene TRBJ1-1, with D tentatively TRBD1 (5 bases). The CDR3 runs to 15 residues. Germline CDR1 is SGHDN and CDR2 is FVKESK. V was clipped by 0 bases and J by 4 bases, with 12 bases between them. The complete variable domain, with remaining parts taken from reference TRBV14 and TRBJ1-1, reads EAGVTQFPSHSVIEKGQTVTLRCDPISGHDNLYWYRRVMGKEIKFLLHFVKESKQDESGMPNNRFLAERTGGTYSTLKVQPAELEDSGVYFCASSQEAGPITEAFFGQGTRLTVV.

The V gene is TRBV28, the J gene TRBJ1-1; D remains unclear. The length of the CDR3 is 12 residues. CDR1 is MDHEN and CDR2 is SYDVKM in the germline V gene. V was shortened by 6 bases and J by 0 bases, with 5 bases between the two germline ends. The CDR3 nucleotides read TGTGCCAGCAGGACTGTGAACACTGAAGCTTTCTTT. It specifies CASRTVNTEAFF.

The chain carries TRBV27 and TRBJ1-2; 8 positions match TRBD1. This CDR3 has 15 residues. In germline, CDR1 is MNHEY, CDR2 SMNVEV (reference sequence). With 2 bases clipped from V and 2 bases from J, the junction kept 4 bases outside the gene matches. The CDR3 protein is CASSLKQGGNYGYTF. In DNA form, the CDR3 reads TGTGCCAGCAGTTTAAAACAGGGGGGCAACTATGGCTACACCTTC.

The chain couples TRBV27 to TRBJ1-4, with D uncertain. The CDR3 contains 14 residues. In germline, CDR1 is MNHEY, CDR2 SMNVEV (reference sequence). V lost 2 bases and J 6 bases, leaving 10 bases between the germline ends. The CDR3 sequence: CASSLVGGHEKLFF. For the CDR3, the DNA is TGTGCCAGCAGTTTAGTAGGAGGTCATGAAAAACTGTTTTTT.

The rearrangement links TRBV7-8 to TRBJ2-7, with 11 bases fitting TRBD2. The V gene end was trimmed by 4 bases and the J gene end by 2 bases; junction bases not matched to a gene: 4. The germline CDR1 and CDR2 sequences are SGHVS and FQNEAQ. The CDR3 covers 15 residues. The CDR3 nucleotides read TGTGCCAGCAGCTCTCGACTAGCGGGGACCTACGAGCAGTACTTC. Translating it yields CASSSRLAGTYEQYF. Full variable domain (missing parts from reference TRBV7-8 and TRBJ2-7): GAGVSQSPRYKVAKRGQDVALRCDPISGHVSLFWYQQALGQGPEFLTYFQNEAQLDKSGLPSDRFFAERPEGSVSTLKIQRTQQEDSAVYLCASSSRLAGTYEQYFGPGTRLTVT.

This chain links TRBV13 with TRBJ2-7; the match to TRBD2 covers 7 bases. The CDR3 sequence is 13 residues long. V was pared by 1 base and J by 7 bases, with 4 bases of the junction left unmatched. CDR1 PRHDT and CDR2 FYEKMQ come from the germline V gene (reference sequence). The CDR3 DNA sequence: TGTGCCAGCAGCTTAGAAGCGGGGAAGGAGCAGTACTTC. As protein: CASSLEAGKEQYF.

The V and J genes are TRBV19 and TRBJ1-5; D remains ambiguous. This CDR3 comprises 14 residues. CDR1 is LNHDA, CDR2 SQIVND, per germline (reference sequence). Trimming shortened V by 1 base and J by 7 bases, and 11 bases separated the two germline ends. CDR3 DNA sequence: TGTGCCAGTAGTATAGTGAGCGAATCCCAGCCCCAGCATTTT. This gives the protein CASSIVSESQPQHF.

The chain carries TRBV6-5 and TRBJ2-7, with D possibly being TRBD2 (6 bases). Trimming took off 7 bases at V and 6 bases at J, with 22 bases between the two ends. Germline V gives CDR1 MNHEY, CDR2 SVGAGI. The CDR3 has 15 amino acids. The CDR3 region has the DNA TGTGCCAGCACTGCCTGGGGGGAAGCCACCTTCGAGCAGTACTTC. Protein: CASTAWGEATFEQYF.

The chain joins TRBV13 to TRBJ1-1, with TRBD1 identical over 9 bases. The CDR3 consists of 14 residues. The germline V gene has CDR1 PRHDT and CDR2 FYEKMQ (reference sequence). V dropped 5 bases and J dropped 5; count of bases not matched to a gene: 6. The CDR3 DNA sequence: TGTGCCAGCAGCCCCGGGGACAGGGTAACTGAAGCTTTCTTT. This codes for CASSPGDRVTEAFF.

DNA of the CDR3: TGCGCCAGCAGTCAAAAGCGGGTCTACGAGCAGTACGTC. Encoded protein: CASSQKRVYEQYV. The V and J genes are TRBV23-1 and TRBJ2-7; possible D gene TRBD2, 6 bases. TRBV23-1 is noted as an ORF with a role that remains uncertain. The CDR3 consists of 13 residues. V lost 2 bases, J lost 3 bases, and 8 bases lay in between.

The CDR3 loop reads CASSYSIQTRETQYF. As DNA, the CDR3 is TGTGCCAGCAGTTACTCGATTCAGACAAGGGAGACCCAGTACTTC. This chain connects TRBV6-5 to TRBJ2-5; D not certain. V was cut by 0 bases and J by 5 bases, with 13 bases left in between. This CDR3 comprises 15 residues. Germline V gene lookup returns CDR1 MNHEY and CDR2 SVGAGI.

This clone was detected once. The V call is TRBV18, the J call TRBJ1-1, with D possibly matching TRBD1 (5 bases). V lost 6 bases to trimming and J lost 3 bases, with 20 bases between them. CDR1 is KGHSH, CDR2 LQKENI, per germline. There are 16 residues in the CDR3. In DNA, the CDR3 is TGTGCCAGCTCTCCAACGGGGGTAGGGTTCTACACTGAAGCTTTCTTT. Protein product: CASSPTGVGFYTEAFF.

The gene calls are TRBV11-2 and TRBJ2-1, with D hard to call. The germline V and J ends were trimmed by 2 bases and 7 bases, with 12 bases remaining between them. The CDR3 sequence is 14 residues long. CDR1 is SGHAT, CDR2 FQNNGV, per germline. CDR3 sequence: CASSLRTDGNEQFF. CDR3 sequence (DNA): TGTGCCAGCAGCTTACGAACAGATGGGAATGAGCAGTTCTTC.

The V and J genes are TRBV14 and TRBJ2-5; a weak D match, TRBD1 (6 bases). Germline CDR1 SGHDN, CDR2 FVKESK. V gave up 6 bases and J gave up 3 bases, with 8 bases separating them. The CDR3 covers 12 residues. CDR3 region: CASSQGKETQYF. CDR3 DNA: TGTGCCAGCAGTCAGGGGAAAGAGACCCAGTACTTC.

The J gene is TRBJ1-3, the V gene TRBV24-1; no clear D gene. Per germline, CDR1 KGHDR and CDR2 SFDVKD. Between the trimmed V and J ends, which lost 4 bases and 4 bases, there was a span of 7 bases. The CDR3 has 13 amino acids. CDR3 DNA: TGTGCCACCAGTGAGTCAGGAGGAAACACCATATATTTT. As protein: CATSESGGNTIYF.